These 21 T cell receptor beta chains were sequenced from one sample in a study of blood T cell repertoires in COVID-19. Some clones are missing from TCRdb's copy, which holds only in-frame ones; the method was immunoSEQ multiplex PCR. The profile shows about 440,000 clones, less than 95% of them singletons. The sequencing input was PBMCs or T cells enriched from blood (not recorded which). All receptors come from a man younger than 35 who had recovered from COVID-19.

The CDR3 spells CASRNRGLNYGYTF. The CDR3, as DNA: TGTGCCAGTAGGAACAGGGGCTTAAACTATGGCTACACCTTC. The V call is TRBV19, the J call TRBJ1-2, with 7 bases lining up with TRBD1. The CDR3 covers 14 residues. Losses at the gene ends were 6 bases for V and 2 bases for J; bases not matched to a gene: 6. Germline lookup yields CDR1 LNHDA and CDR2 SQIVND (reference sequence).

The chain carries TRBV18 and TRBJ2-3; TRBD1 matches 7 bases. V shed 1 base and J 4 bases; nucleotides not matched to a gene: 5. The CDR3 length is 15 residues. Germline values: CDR1 KGHSH, CDR2 LQKENI. The CDR3, as DNA: TGTGCCAGCTCACCACAGGGGGCGAACGCAGATACGCAGTATTTT. It is translated as CASSPQGANADTQYF.

The chain couples TRBV27 to TRBJ1-2, with TRBD1 matching over 12 bases. This CDR3 has 15 residues. Germline loops: CDR1 MNHEY, CDR2 SMNVEV (reference sequence). With V trimmed by 5 bases and J by 5 bases, 6 bases remained unmatched. CDR3 in DNA: TGTGCCAGCAGTCCTCAGGGACAGGGGGCGTATGGCTACACCTTC. Translated: CASSPQGQGAYGYTF.

The chain employs TRBV5-4 and TRBJ2-2, with 8 bases identical to TRBD1. Germline V gene data show CDR1 as SGHNT and CDR2 as YYREEE (reference sequence). J gave up 5 bases and V 0 bases, and 6 bases lay outside the gene matches. The CDR3 is 16 residues long. CDR3 in DNA: TGTGCCAGCAGCTTGGGTGGACAGGGTAGAACCGGGGAGCTGTTTTTT. Amino acids: CASSLGGQGRTGELFF.

The chain combines TRBV19 with TRBJ1-5; TRBD1 matches 7 bases. This CDR3 is 21 amino acids long. With V trimmed by 2 bases and J by 1 base, 20 bases remained unmatched. The germline V gene has CDR1 LNHDA and CDR2 SQIVND (reference sequence). The CDR3 DNA reads as TGTGCCAGTAGTATACCCTCCCCTGGACAGGCGCCATTGCCAAGCAATCAGCCCCAGCATTTT. Protein product: CASSIPSPGQAPLPSNQPQHF. The variable domain in full, completed from reference TRBV19 and TRBJ1-5, reads DGGITQSPKYLFRKEGQNVTLSCEQNLNHDAMYWYRQDPGQGLRLIYYSQIVNDFQKGDIAEGYSVSREKKESFPLTVTSAQKNPTAFYLCASSIPSPGQAPLPSNQPQHFGDGTRLSIL.

This chain uses TRBV28 with TRBJ1-1, with 7 bases matching TRBD1. Germline V gives CDR1 MDHEN, CDR2 SYDVKM. The CDR3 length is 16 residues. With V trimmed by 6 bases and J by 6 bases, 16 bases remained unmatched. CDR3 in DNA: TGTGCCAGCAGACCCCGGGACAGAATTGTGCGCCCTGAAGCTTTCTTT. Protein product: CASRPRDRIVRPEAFF.

The chain combines TRBV30 with TRBJ2-7; 11 nucleotides line up with TRBD1. This CDR3 spans 12 amino acids. CDR1 GTSNPN and CDR2 SVGIG come from the germline V gene (reference sequence). V gave up 7 bases and J gave up 2 bases; unmatched junction bases: 1. CDR3 protein: CASGQGAYEQYF. The DNA of the CDR3 is TGTGCCTCGGGACAGGGGGCCTACGAGCAGTACTTC. The full variable domain, completed using reference TRBV30 and TRBJ2-7, is SQTIHQWPATLVQPVGSPLSLECTVEGTSNPNLYWYRQAAGRGLQLLFYSVGIGQISSEVPQNLSASRPQDRQFILSSKKLLLSDSGFYLCASGQGAYEQYFGPGTRLTVT.

This chain joins TRBV5-8 and TRBJ1-4, with D possibly matching TRBD1 (6 bases). Germline V CDR1 and CDR2: SGHTS, YDEGEE. V dropped 0 bases and J dropped 8 bases, with 11 bases sitting between them. The length of the CDR3 is 14 residues. This CDR3 reads CASSLGGGGEKLFF. The CDR3 coding sequence is TGTGCCAGCAGCTTGGGCGGGGGCGGCGAAAAACTGTTTTTT.

V gene TRBV28 combines with J gene TRBJ2-2; D unresolved. Trimming took off 3 bases at V and 4 bases at J, with 6 bases between the two ends. This CDR3 comprises 13 residues. Germline V lookup: CDR1 MDHEN, CDR2 SYDVKM. The CDR3 sequence is CASSFDITGELFF. In nucleotides, the CDR3 is TGTGCCAGCAGTTTCGACATCACCGGGGAGCTGTTTTTT.

This clone was picked up one time. The chain links TRBV6-1 to TRBJ2-2; 10 bases are shared with TRBD2. With 4 bases clipped from V and 7 bases from J, the junction kept 21 bases outside the gene matches. This CDR3 is built from 20 residues. CDR1 MNHNS and CDR2 SASEGT come from the germline V gene. The CDR3 region has the DNA TGTGCCAGCAGTGGACGCTCCAGCGGGAGGGCCATTTCGTATGTCGGGGAGCTGTTTTTT. Its translation is CASSGRSSGRAISYVGELFF.

The chain links TRBV20-1 to TRBJ2-7; weak D call: TRBD2 (5 bases). The CDR3 runs 12 residues. Per germline, CDR1 DFQATT and CDR2 SNEGSKA (reference sequence). The V and J ends lost 3 bases and 2 bases respectively, with 8 bases between them. The CDR3 DNA sequence: TGCAGTGCTAGTTTGACTACCTACGAGCAGTACTTC. This gives the protein CSASLTTYEQYF.

This chain joins TRBV14 and TRBJ2-3, with a possible D match to TRBD1 (5 bases). The V gene lost 7 bases and the J gene lost 0 bases, with 11 bases spanning the gap. Germline V gives CDR1 SGHDN, CDR2 FVKESK. CDR3 length equals 14 residues. In DNA, the CDR3 is TGTGCCAGCAAGGGGCCTAGGAGCACAGATACGCAGTATTTT. Protein product: CASKGPRSTDTQYF.

CDR3 nucleotides: TGCGCCAGCAGCCCCACTGTGGCGGGGGGGCCGGATACGCAGTATTTT. This gives the protein CASSPTVAGGPDTQYF. This chain connects TRBV5-1 to TRBJ2-3, with TRBD2 matching 9 bases. Per the germline V gene, CDR1 is SGHRS and CDR2 is YFSETQ. The CDR3 consists of 16 residues. The V and J ends lost 4 bases and 6 bases, in that order; junction bases with no gene match: 12.

The chain uses TRBV7-3 and TRBJ1-2; TRBD1 matches 8 bases. Trimming cost V 4 bases and J 3 bases; bases outside gene matches: 7. CDR3 length equals 15 residues. Per germline, CDR1 SGHTA and CDR2 FQGTGA. The CDR3 protein is CASSSGQGSYYGYTF. The CDR3 region has the DNA TGTGCCAGCAGCTCCGGACAGGGATCGTACTATGGCTACACCTTC. Looking up the rest from reference TRBV7-3 and TRBJ1-2 gives the full variable domain: GAGVSQTPSNKVTEKGKYVELRCDPISGHTALYWYRQSLGQGPEFLIYFQGTGAADDSGLPNDRFFAVRPEGSVSTLKIQRTERGDSAVYLCASSSGQGSYYGYTFGSGTRLTVV.

This chain uses TRBV6-5 with TRBJ2-1, with TRBD2 matching 7 bases. The junction had 8 bases not matched to a gene; V was cut back by 6 bases and J by 15 bases. The CDR3 totals 11 residues. Germline V gene data show CDR1 as MNHEY and CDR2 as SVGAGI. CDR3 DNA: TGTGCCAGCAGCGGGGGGTCCCTCCCGTTCTTC. Protein sequence: CASSGGSLPFF.

The chain uses TRBV3-1 (or the pseudogene TRBV3-2) and TRBJ2-7, with D possibly TRBD2 on 6 matching bases. The CDR3 contains 15 residues. V shed 0 bases and J shed 6 bases, with 15 bases lying between them. CDR1 and CDR2 (germline): LGHDT, YNNKEL (reference sequence). CDR3 residues: CASSQDLSRGREQYF. CDR3 coding DNA: TGTGCCAGCAGCCAAGATTTGTCGCGGGGTCGCGAGCAGTACTTC.

This rearrangement joins TRBV9 to TRBJ1-2; 7 bases align to TRBD1. V lost 5 bases to trimming and J lost 1 base; unmatched junction nucleotides: 14. The CDR3 contains 17 residues. The V gene's germline CDR1 is SGDLS and CDR2 YYNGEE. CDR3 loop: CASSELGQDRINYGYTF. As DNA, the CDR3 is TGTGCCAGCAGTGAACTCGGACAGGATAGGATTAACTATGGCTACACCTTC.

This clone showed up just once. The chain carries TRBV6-5 and TRBJ2-7; 8 nucleotides line up with TRBD1. The CDR3 has 14 amino acids. The germline V gene has CDR1 MNHEY and CDR2 SVGAGI. J gave up 5 bases and V 5 bases, and 8 bases lay outside the gene matches. The CDR3 sequence: CASSRTGSLHEQYF. The CDR3, as DNA: TGTGCCAGCAGTCGGACAGGGAGTTTGCACGAGCAGTACTTC.

The J gene is TRBJ2-4, the V gene TRBV28; the D gene is possibly TRBD1 (5 bases). Looked up from germline, CDR1 is MDHEN and CDR2 is SYDVKM. V lost 6 bases and J lost 0, with 12 bases in between. CDR3 length: 15 amino acids. Here the CDR3 reads CASSQGPGAKNIQYF. DNA for the CDR3: TGTGCCAGCAGCCAGGGCCCGGGAGCCAAAAACATTCAGTACTTC.

The chain uses TRBV15 and TRBJ2-1; possibly TRBD1 for D (5 bases). The CDR3 is made up of 15 amino acids. V lost 0 bases to trimming and J lost 7 bases, with 13 bases between them. Germline CDR1 reads LNHNV; CDR2 reads YYDKDF (reference sequence). The CDR3, as DNA: TGTGCCACCAGCAGAGAAGTTGCAGGGTTGAATGAGCAGTTCTTC. It codes for CATSREVAGLNEQFF.

The chain employs TRBV4-1 and TRBJ1-1; D is unclear. The CDR3 runs 16 residues. Trimming took 2 bases from V and 1 from J, leaving 14 bases between them. Germline V gives CDR1 MGHRA, CDR2 YSYEKL. CDR3 nucleotide sequence: TGCGCCAGCAGCCAATTGGAGTATCTCGGGAACACTGAAGCTTTCTTT. Amino acids: CASSQLEYLGNTEAFF.